The T cell receptor beta chain described here comes from a study of CD8 T cells in Susac syndrome (dated by TCRdb to about 2019). Notes on the research overall: Repertoire sequencing was used to test whether CD8+ T cell activation and differentiation in Susac syndrome was antigen driven.

This clonotype appeared once. Its antigen remains unidentified. No base quality information exists; no much larger clone differs at one position. A lone read is weak support. V loses 3 bases of germline sequence and J loses 7 bases, and the interval between the two ends is 16 bases. From the cysteine up to the phenylalanine, the CDR3 has a length of 15 residues. CDR3 DNA is the only sequence kept; it has 45 bases, read in frame from the first base. The germline V gene specifies KGHSH as CDR1 and LQKENI as CDR2. Peripheral blood CD8+ and CD4+ T cells from healthy donors, Susac syndrome patients and multiple sclerosis patients were profiled using high-throughput TCR beta sequencing. Healthy donors were included as age- and sex-matched controls. CD8+ TEMRA cells were enriched by FACS, while bulk CD8+ and CD4+ T cells were purified by magnetic negative isolation. Blood was drawn into EDTA tubes, processed within 24 hours, and PBMCs were isolated by density gradient centrifugation. PBMCs intended for TCR sequencing were frozen in liquid nitrogen and were later thawed in a 37 degrees C water bath. A purity of at least 90% was achieved for sorted or isolated CD4+, CD8+ and CD8+ TEMRA cells.

Results and caveats for the whole study, not just this receptor: The number of individuals in the TCR sequencing and HLA analysis was recognized as being relatively small.

RNA was extracted with the RNeasy kit and 0.5 to 1 ug was reverse transcribed using random hexamers. The immunoSEQ multiplex PCR assay, covering 54 Vbeta and 13 Jbeta segments, was used to amplify TCR beta CDR3 regions. PCR amplification bias was corrected by using a synthetic template baseline for primer optimization and computational correction. Per the source publication's procedure: Reads were assigned to V, D and J genes according to IMGT and analyzed in immunoSEQ Analyzer, with only productive sequences retained. Clonality was computed as one minus Shannon entropy normalized by log2 of the number of productive unique sequences. For each patient and control, public and private clones were evaluated among the 100 most prevalent clones. Clones were defined as Susac-specific when absent from the healthy and MS cohorts, from about 1,100 published viral clones and from other ImmuneACCESS disease sequences. TCRdb applied fastp at Q25 and MiXCR to the public reads, then kept only in-frame beta chains. Each entry is one CDR3 protein sequence, shown with its most common DNA and genes. The V and J calls shown here were made by TCRdb, not taken from the authors' results. For this sample there are approximately 160,000 distinct CDR3 sequences; about 90% appear just once. The top ten clones comprise 0.065% to 0.085% of the sample.

The receptor chain draws on TRBV18 and TRBJ2-1; 6 matching bases give a weak D call of TRBD1. Sequencing used CD4+ T cells from PBMCs. The origin of this receptor is a human donor in good health. The DNA reads TGTGCCAGCTCACCGGGACCAGGGGCTTGGAATGAGCAGTTCTTC. This yields the protein CASSPGPGAWNEQFF. This CDR3, with the reference TRBV18 and TRBJ2-1 proteins standing in past its ends, gives the full variable domain NAGVMQNPRHLVRRRGQEARLRCSPMKGHSHVYWYRQLPEEGLKFMVYLQKENIIDESGMPKERFSAEFPKEGPSILRIQQVVRGDSAAYFCASSPGPGAWNEQFFGPGTRLTVL.